This TCR beta chain was recovered during a study of shared clonotypes between healthy human individuals. Study conclusions and caveats: Expectations were that clonotype sharing among donors would be affected by sequencing depth. It was observed that roughly 5.5% of naive CD4 clonotypes were shared across a handful of donors.

Naive CD4+ cells were CD45RA-selected; the remaining cells were memory. The material for each subset, its genomic DNA, was split evenly across several immunoSEQ plates. The data were produced by immunoSEQ multiplex PCR, yet TCRdb's version contains in-frame clones alone and is incomplete. The sample lists 650,000 to 800,000 clones; 72% were seen once. CDR1 SGHTA and CDR2 FQGTGA come from the germline V gene. The V gene end was trimmed by 11 bases and the J gene end by 0 bases; junction bases not matched to a gene: 12. The CDR3 runs to 16 residues. This clone was seen more than once but under ten times. As yet, its antigen is unknown.

The chain uses TRBV7-3 and TRBJ2-2; 7 bases line up with TRBD1. The sample comprised memory CD4+ T cells sorted from blood. Regarding subset: CD45RA-negative fraction. The sequence derives from a woman under 40 in good health. The CDR3 here is CASSMYQGANTGELFF. The CDR3 DNA is TGTGCCTCCAGCATGTACCAGGGGGCGAACACCGGGGAGCTGTTTTTT. Full variable domain (outside the CDR3, taken from reference TRBV7-3 and TRBJ2-2): GAGVSQTPSNKVTEKGKYVELRCDPISGHTALYWYRQSLGQGPEFLIYFQGTGAADDSGLPNDRFFAVRPEGSVSTLKIQRTERGDSAVYLCASSMYQGANTGELFFGEGSRLTVL.